Listed here are 27 T cell receptor beta chains from one sample, sequenced in a study of identical twins. Each CDR3 protein gets one entry after TCRdb re-called the 5' RACE reads with MiXCR. Among approximately 350,000 distinct CDR3 sequences listed, more than 9% were seen once. The same data also contributed to another study, on yellow fever vaccine responses in identical twins.

Sequencing used CD8+ T cells sorted from blood. These receptors all come from a woman under 30 in good health.

There are a few counts of this clonotype. The chain recombines TRBV7-9 with TRBJ2-1; no definite D call. The CDR3 runs 12 residues. In germline, CDR1 is SEHNR, CDR2 FQNEAQ (reference sequence). The V end was cut by 5 bases, the J end by 8 bases, with 10 bases between. In DNA form, the CDR3 reads TGTGCCAGCAGCCCCACAGTTGATGAGCAGTTCTTC. Residues: CASSPTVDEQFF.

This clonotype has just a few counts. The V call is TRBV4-1, the J call TRBJ2-1; TRBD1 might be the D (6 bases). The CDR3 is 12 amino acids. Germline V lookup: CDR1 MGHRA, CDR2 YSYEKL. V dropped 0 bases and J dropped 15 bases, with 12 bases sitting between them. The CDR3 sequence: CASSQDGTRGFF. DNA for the CDR3: TGCGCCAGCAGCCAAGATGGGACCAGGGGGTTCTTC.

A few counts support this clonotype. For the CDR3, the DNA is TGTGCCAGTAGTATAGGTGGCTCCGAAGCTTTCTTT. Protein sequence: CASSIGGSEAFF. The rearrangement joins TRBV19 to TRBJ1-1; D unclear. Germline CDR1 and CDR2: LNHDA and SQIVND (reference sequence). The CDR3 contains 12 residues. V was pared by 1 base and J by 8 bases, with 8 bases between.

This chain uses TRBV28 with TRBJ2-7, with 7 bases aligning to TRBD2. CDR1 MDHEN and CDR2 SYDVKM come from the germline V gene. CDR3 length: 14 residues. Germline trimming cut 2 bases from V and 2 bases from J; bases unmatched to any gene: 3. In DNA form, the CDR3 reads TGTGCCAGCAGTTTACCAGCGGGAACCTACGAGCAGTACTTC. This gives the protein CASSLPAGTYEQYF.

The gene calls are TRBV3-1 and TRBJ2-1, with 12 positions matching TRBD2. Germline loops: CDR1 LGHDT, CDR2 YNNKEL (reference sequence). This CDR3 is 18 amino acids long. J gave up 6 bases and V 1 base, and 10 bases lay outside the gene matches. This chain's CDR3 is CASSQVPPLAGGINEQFF. DNA for the CDR3: TGTGCCAGCAGCCAAGTGCCCCCGCTAGCGGGGGGGATCAATGAGCAGTTCTTC.

This clonotype has a count of ten or more. V usage is TRBV4-1 and J usage is TRBJ2-3, with 8 bases fitting TRBD2. V trimming: 4 bases; J trimming: 5 bases; junction bases outside the gene matches: 5. This CDR3 comprises 14 residues. CDR1 is MGHRA, CDR2 YSYEKL, per germline. The CDR3 region is CASSLGLGGDTQYF. CDR3 sequence (DNA): TGCGCCAGCAGCCTGGGACTAGGAGGAGATACGCAGTATTTT.

The table lists this clonotype with many counts. V usage is TRBV7-8 and J usage is TRBJ1-6, with D uncertain. CDR3 length: 13 amino acids. CDR1 is SGHVS and CDR2 is FQNEAQ in the germline V gene. Trimming pared 1 base from V and 16 bases from J, leaving 14 bases between. This chain's CDR3 is CASSLEWRRPLHF. For the CDR3, the DNA is TGTGCCAGCAGCTTAGAGTGGAGGCGTCCTCTCCACTTT. The full variable domain, its missing parts supplied by reference TRBV7-8 and TRBJ1-6, is GAGVSQSPRYKVAKRGQDVALRCDPISGHVSLFWYQQALGQGPEFLTYFQNEAQLDKSGLPSDRFFAERPEGSVSTLKIQRTQQEDSAVYLCASSLEWRRPLHFGNGTRLTVT.

The chain employs TRBV28 and TRBJ2-1; D unclear. Deletions cut 11 bases from V and 0 bases from J, with 11 bases between. The CDR3 totals 13 residues. The germline CDR1 and CDR2 sequences are MDHEN and SYDVKM. Written as DNA, the CDR3 is TGTGCCGCGACCTCCAGCTCCTACAATGAGCAGTTCTTC. Translation: CAATSSSYNEQFF. The full variable domain, completed using reference TRBV28 and TRBJ2-1, is DVKVTQSSRYLVKRTGEKVFLECVQDMDHENMFWYRQDPGLGLRLIYFSYDVKMKEKGDIPEGYSVSREKKERFSLILESASTNQTSMYLCAATSSSYNEQFFGPGTRLTVL.

This clonotype was recorded a few times. V is TRBV20-1 and J is TRBJ2-7; TRBD2 matches at 11 bases. The trim removed 0 bases at V and 0 bases at J, leaving 4 bases unmatched. The germline CDR1 and CDR2 sequences are DFQATT and SNEGSKA (reference sequence). This CDR3 has 16 residues. CDR3 DNA: TGCAGTGCTAGAGACGAGACTAGCGGGGACTCCTACGAGCAGTACTTC. It specifies CSARDETSGDSYEQYF.

This clonotype occurred a few times. V gene TRBV3-1 combines with J gene TRBJ2-3, with D hard to call. CDR1 is LGHDT and CDR2 is YNNKEL in the germline V gene (reference sequence). This CDR3 has 9 amino acids. V was clipped by 7 bases and J by 8 bases, with 4 bases between them. The CDR3 DNA reads TGTGCCAGCAAACCTACGCAGTATTTT. Its protein product is CASKPTQYF.

The rearrangement uses TRBV12-3 or TRBV12-4 and TRBJ1-5; TRBD1 aligns across 9 bases. J lost 7 bases, V lost 5 bases, and 3 bases had no gene match. CDR3 size: 13 residues. CDR3 nucleotide sequence: TGTGCCAGCAGTGGACAGGGGAGGCAGCCCCAGCATTTT. This codes for CASSGQGRQPQHF.

This clonotype was observed a few times. The V gene is TRBV6-1, the J gene TRBJ2-1; D is uncertain. The V and J ends lost 6 bases and 7 bases respectively, with 13 bases between them. The CDR3 has 13 amino acids. Germline lookup yields CDR1 MNHNS and CDR2 SASEGT. CDR3 protein: CASSQDGPNEQFF. The DNA of the CDR3 is TGTGCCAGCAGCCAGGACGGACCAAATGAGCAGTTCTTC.

The CDR3 protein is CASSLGPKAGHKMNTEAFF. CDR3 nucleotides: TGCGCCAGCAGCTTGGGTCCCAAAGCCGGGCATAAAATGAACACTGAAGCTTTCTTT. This rearrangement joins TRBV5-1 to TRBJ1-1; D is unresolved. Germline assignment: CDR1 SGHRS and CDR2 YFSETQ. V lost 0 bases and J 0 bases, leaving 21 bases between the germline ends. The CDR3 is made up of 19 amino acids.

This clonotype has more than one count but fewer than ten. The chain uses TRBV13 and TRBJ2-7, with D possibly TRBD2 on 5 matching bases. The CDR3 extends over 15 amino acids. Per germline, CDR1 PRHDT and CDR2 FYEKMQ (reference sequence). The V end was cut by 2 bases, the J end by 2 bases, with 13 bases between. CDR3 region: CASSLRGVSPYEQYF. Written as DNA, the CDR3 is TGTGCCAGCAGCTTACGGGGAGTTTCACCCTACGAGCAGTACTTC.

The CDR3, as DNA: TGTGCCAGCAGCTTAGAAGATTGGACAGGGGTCTTTGGGGCCAACGTCCTGACTTTC. It codes for CASSLEDWTGVFGANVLTF. The rearrangement joins TRBV7-8 to TRBJ2-6; 9 positions match TRBD1. This CDR3 comprises 19 residues. CDR1 is SGHVS, CDR2 FQNEAQ, per germline. Unmatched junction bases numbered 10, after V lost 1 base and J lost 3 bases.

There are a few counts of this clonotype. The chain combines TRBV19 with TRBJ2-2, with 9 positions matching TRBD1. V was clipped by 1 base and J by 7 bases; unmatched bases: 4. Germline assignment: CDR1 LNHDA and CDR2 SQIVND (reference sequence). This CDR3 spans 15 amino acids. CDR3 sequence: CASSIAQGAGGELFF. CDR3 nucleotide sequence: TGTGCCAGTAGTATAGCACAGGGGGCCGGCGGGGAGCTGTTTTTT.

The table lists this clonotype with many counts. The chain carries TRBV7-8 and TRBJ2-5, with D possibly matching TRBD1 (6 bases). Germline V CDR1 and CDR2: SGHVS, FQNEAQ. The V end lost 4 bases, the J end lost 7 bases, and 13 bases lay between the germline ends. The CDR3 has 13 residues. CDR3 residues: CASSSTGLGTQYF. CDR3 nucleotides: TGTGCCAGCAGCTCCACAGGGTTAGGGACCCAGTACTTC.

This chain connects TRBV2 to TRBJ2-1; 7 bases line up with TRBD2. The trim removed 3 bases at V and 4 bases at J, leaving 9 bases unmatched. The CDR3 extends over 16 amino acids. Germline lookup yields CDR1 SNHLY and CDR2 FYNNEI. Here the CDR3 DNA reads TGTGCCAGCAGTGAGCTGACATCGGGAGGATACAATGAGCAGTTCTTC. It is translated as CASSELTSGGYNEQFF.

This clonotype occurred a few times. This chain connects TRBV11-2 to TRBJ2-1; 15 bases are a match to TRBD2. CDR3 length: 14 amino acids. The V and J ends lost 7 bases and 9 bases, in that order; junction bases with no gene match: 4. Per the germline V gene, CDR1 is SGHAT and CDR2 is FQNNGV. CDR3 bases: TGTGCCAGCACCGGACTAGCGGGGGGGGGTGAGCAGTTCTTC. Its translation is CASTGLAGGGEQFF.

This clonotype was detected only a few times. The chain is built from TRBV28 and TRBJ2-1, with D possibly TRBD1 on 5 matching bases. The CDR3 is made up of 14 amino acids. Trimming left V 3 bases short and J 7 bases short, with 13 bases between. The V gene's germline CDR1 is MDHEN and CDR2 SYDVKM. CDR3 nucleotide sequence: TGTGCCAGCAGTTTCCGCGACAGCCAAAATGAGCAGTTCTTC. This sequence encodes CASSFRDSQNEQFF.

The DNA for the CDR3 is TGTGCCAGCAGCGTAGAACTAGCGGGAGTGACAGATACGCAGTATTTT. This encodes CASSVELAGVTDTQYF. J is TRBJ2-3 and V is TRBV9; 11 bases match TRBD2. Germline V gene lookup returns CDR1 SGDLS and CDR2 YYNGEE. The CDR3 has 16 residues. The J segment lost 3 bases and the V segment lost 0 bases, leaving 3 bases of the junction unmatched.

This clonotype was seen a few times. The chain recombines TRBV20-1 with TRBJ1-5; D unclear. Germline values: CDR1 DFQATT, CDR2 SNEGSKA (reference sequence). Trimming removed 5 bases at V and 3 bases at J, with 8 bases between. The CDR3 has 12 amino acids. The CDR3 loop reads CSAAAYNQPQHF. The DNA for the CDR3 is TGCAGTGCTGCAGCCTACAATCAGCCCCAGCATTTT.

This clonotype was counted only a few times. The rearrangement links TRBV11-2 to TRBJ2-7; perhaps TRBD2 as D (7 bases). V lost 1 base and J 3 bases, leaving 16 bases between the germline ends. Germline CDR1 and CDR2: SGHAT and FQNNGV. This CDR3 is built from 16 residues. The CDR3 DNA reads TGTGCCAGCAGCTTAGTAGGGGGAGGGGTGAGCTACGAGCAGTACTTC. This translates into CASSLVGGGVSYEQYF.

The genes are TRBV2 and TRBJ1-2; D not resolved. This CDR3 comprises 13 residues. Deletions cut 6 bases from V and 7 bases from J, with 15 bases between. CDR1 and CDR2 from the germline V gene are SNHLY and FYNNEI. The CDR3 nucleotides read TGTGCCAGCAGCTCAAAGGCGGGGTTTGGCTACACCTTC. The encoded protein is CASSSKAGFGYTF.

The sample holds a few counts of this clonotype. In nucleotides, the CDR3 is TGTGCCAGCAGTTTATCGGAACTAGCGGGAGTAGAAACCGGGGAGCTGTTTTTT. Amino acid sequence: CASSLSELAGVETGELFF. V gene TRBV27 combines with J gene TRBJ2-2; 11 positions match TRBD2. The ends lost 0 bases at V and 5 bases at J; junction bases unmatched: 8. Germline CDR1 reads MNHEY; CDR2 reads SMNVEV (reference sequence). The CDR3 contains 18 residues.

This clonotype was counted a few times. This chain uses TRBV5-5 with TRBJ1-3; D gene unclear. The CDR3 loop spans 15 amino acids. V lost 0 bases and J 0 bases, leaving 7 bases between the germline ends. Germline V gene data show CDR1 as SGHKS and CDR2 as YYEKEE (reference sequence). CDR3 sequence reads: CASSLESYSGNTIYF. CDR3 nucleotide sequence: TGTGCCAGCAGCTTGGAGTCGTACTCTGGAAACACCATATATTTT.

This chain joins TRBV7-9 and TRBJ2-4; D remains unclear. Trimming cost V 5 bases and J 0 bases, with 8 bases left between them. The CDR3 consists of 14 residues. The germline CDR1 and CDR2 sequences are SEHNR and FQNEAQ (reference sequence). Here the CDR3 reads CASSAQEAKNIQYF. CDR3 sequence (DNA): TGTGCCAGCAGCGCCCAGGAAGCCAAAAACATTCAGTACTTC. The complete variable domain, with remaining parts taken from reference TRBV7-9 and TRBJ2-4, reads DTGVSQNPRHKITKRGQNVTFRCDPISEHNRLYWYRQTLGQGPEFLTYFQNEAQLEKSRLLSDRFSAERPKGSFSTLEIQRTEQGDSAMYLCASSAQEAKNIQYFGAGTRLSVL.